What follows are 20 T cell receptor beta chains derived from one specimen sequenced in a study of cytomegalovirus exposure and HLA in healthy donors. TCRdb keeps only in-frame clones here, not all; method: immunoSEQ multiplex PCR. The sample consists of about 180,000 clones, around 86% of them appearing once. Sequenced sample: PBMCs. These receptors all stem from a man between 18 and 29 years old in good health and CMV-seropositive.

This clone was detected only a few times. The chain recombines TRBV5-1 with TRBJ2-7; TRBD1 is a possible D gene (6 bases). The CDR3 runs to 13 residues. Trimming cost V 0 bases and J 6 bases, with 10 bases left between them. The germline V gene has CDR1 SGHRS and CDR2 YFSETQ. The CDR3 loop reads CASSLGGGVEQYF. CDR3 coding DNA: TGCGCCAGCAGCTTGGGTGGGGGCGTCGAGCAGTACTTC.

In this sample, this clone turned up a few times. Here the CDR3 reads CAWSVGHVEAFF. The CDR3 nucleotides read TGTGCCTGGAGTGTTGGACACGTTGAAGCTTTCTTT. This sequence joins TRBV30 and TRBJ1-1, with D possibly matching TRBD1 (5 bases). From germline, CDR1 is GTSNPN and CDR2 SVGIG (reference sequence). The length of the CDR3 is 12 residues. V lost 0 bases, J lost 7 bases, and 9 bases lay in between.

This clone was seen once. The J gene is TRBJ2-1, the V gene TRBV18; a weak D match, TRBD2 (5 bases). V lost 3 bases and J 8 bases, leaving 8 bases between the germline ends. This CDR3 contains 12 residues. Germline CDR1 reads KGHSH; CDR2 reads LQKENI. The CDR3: CASSPGGHEQFF. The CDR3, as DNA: TGTGCCAGCTCACCGGGCGGGCATGAGCAGTTCTTC.

CDR3 in amino acids: CASSPRGSDSTEAFF. For the CDR3, the DNA is TGTGCCAGCAGCCCTAGGGGGAGTGACAGTACTGAAGCTTTCTTT. The chain carries TRBV7-9 and TRBJ1-1; D might be TRBD1 (6 bases). CDR1 and CDR2 from the germline V gene are SEHNR and FQNEAQ (reference sequence). This CDR3 is built from 15 residues. Trimming took 5 bases from V and 5 from J, leaving 18 bases between them.

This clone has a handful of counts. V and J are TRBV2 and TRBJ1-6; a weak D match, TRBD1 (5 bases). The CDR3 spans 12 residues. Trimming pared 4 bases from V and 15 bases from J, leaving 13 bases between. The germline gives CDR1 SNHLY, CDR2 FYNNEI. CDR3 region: CASSGRGNRLHF. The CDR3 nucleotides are TGTGCCAGCAGTGGGAGGGGCAATCGCCTCCACTTT.

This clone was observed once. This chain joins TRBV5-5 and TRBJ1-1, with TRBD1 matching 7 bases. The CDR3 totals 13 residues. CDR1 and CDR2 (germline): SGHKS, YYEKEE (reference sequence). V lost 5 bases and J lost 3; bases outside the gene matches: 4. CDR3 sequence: CASRPTGDTEAFF. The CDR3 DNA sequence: TGTGCCAGCAGACCTACAGGGGACACTGAAGCTTTCTTT.

CDR3 protein: CASSQEWARRGGWSSPLHF. For the CDR3, the DNA is TGCGCCAGCAGCCAAGAGTGGGCAAGAAGGGGCGGATGGAGTTCACCCCTCCACTTT. The genes are TRBV4-1 and TRBJ1-6; D may be TRBD1 (5 bases). Trimming shortened V by 0 bases and J by 9 bases, and 24 bases separated the two germline ends. The CDR3 is 19 amino acids. CDR1 and CDR2 from the germline V gene are MGHRA and YSYEKL.

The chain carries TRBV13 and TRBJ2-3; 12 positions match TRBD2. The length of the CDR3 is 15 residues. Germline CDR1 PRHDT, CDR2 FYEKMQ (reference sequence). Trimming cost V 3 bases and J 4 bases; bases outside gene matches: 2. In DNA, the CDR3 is TGTGCCAGCAGCTTGCTAGCGGGAGGGGCAGATACGCAGTATTTT. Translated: CASSLLAGGADTQYF.

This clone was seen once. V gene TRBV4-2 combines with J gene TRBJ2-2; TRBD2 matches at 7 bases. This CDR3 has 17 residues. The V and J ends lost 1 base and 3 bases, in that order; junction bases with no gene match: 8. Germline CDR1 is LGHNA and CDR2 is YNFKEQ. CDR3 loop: CASSQGLRGTYTGELFF. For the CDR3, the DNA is TGTGCCAGCAGCCAAGGTTTGCGGGGGACCTACACCGGGGAGCTGTTTTTT.

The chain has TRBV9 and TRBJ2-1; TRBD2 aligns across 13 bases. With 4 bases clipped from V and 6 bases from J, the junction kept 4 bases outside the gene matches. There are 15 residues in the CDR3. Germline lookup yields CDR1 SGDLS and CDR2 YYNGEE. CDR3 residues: CASSPTSGGGNEQFF. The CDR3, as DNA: TGTGCCAGCAGCCCAACTAGCGGGGGGGGCAATGAGCAGTTCTTC.

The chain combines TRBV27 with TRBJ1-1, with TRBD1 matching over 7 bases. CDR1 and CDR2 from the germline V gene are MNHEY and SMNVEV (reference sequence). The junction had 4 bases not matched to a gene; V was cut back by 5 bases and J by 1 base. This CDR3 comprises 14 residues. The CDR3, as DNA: TGTGCCAGCAGTCCCGGGACAGCGAACACTGAAGCTTTCTTT. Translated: CASSPGTANTEAFF.

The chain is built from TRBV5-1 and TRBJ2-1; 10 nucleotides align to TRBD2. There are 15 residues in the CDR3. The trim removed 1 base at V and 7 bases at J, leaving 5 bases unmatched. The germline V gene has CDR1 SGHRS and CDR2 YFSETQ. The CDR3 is CASSLTSGVGNEQFF. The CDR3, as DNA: TGCGCCAGCAGCTTGACTAGCGGGGTAGGTAATGAGCAGTTCTTC.

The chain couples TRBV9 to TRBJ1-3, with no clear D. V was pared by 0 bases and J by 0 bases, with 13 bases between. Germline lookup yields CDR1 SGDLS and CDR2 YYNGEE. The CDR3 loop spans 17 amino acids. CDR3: CASSVDWLEHSGNTIYF. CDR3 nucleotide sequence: TGTGCCAGCAGCGTAGATTGGTTGGAGCACTCTGGAAACACCATATATTTT.

CDR3 residues: CASSVHPGTSDDTDTQYF. The CDR3 DNA follows: TGTGCCAGCAGCGTACACCCCGGGACAAGCGACGACACAGATACGCAGTATTTT. V gene TRBV9 combines with J gene TRBJ2-3, with D maybe TRBD1 (6 bases). Germline CDR1 reads SGDLS; CDR2 reads YYNGEE. This CDR3 comprises 18 residues. The V gene lost 1 base and the J gene lost 2 bases, with 20 bases spanning the gap. Full variable domain (missing parts from reference TRBV9 and TRBJ2-3): DSGVTQTPKHLITATGQRVTLRCSPRSGDLSVYWYQQSLDQGLQFLIQYYNGEERAKGNILERFSAQQFPDLHSELNLSSLELGDSALYFCASSVHPGTSDDTDTQYFGPGTRLTVL.

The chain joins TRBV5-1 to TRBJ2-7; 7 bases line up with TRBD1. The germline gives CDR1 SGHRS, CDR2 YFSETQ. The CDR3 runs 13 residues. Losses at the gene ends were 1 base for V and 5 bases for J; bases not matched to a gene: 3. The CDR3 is CASSLRQGDEQYF. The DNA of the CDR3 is TGCGCCAGCAGCTTGCGGCAGGGGGACGAGCAGTACTTC.

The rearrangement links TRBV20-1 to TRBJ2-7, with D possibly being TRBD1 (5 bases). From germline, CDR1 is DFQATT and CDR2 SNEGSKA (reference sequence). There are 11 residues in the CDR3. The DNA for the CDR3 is TGCAGCACCAGCCGACAGCCCGAGCAGTACTTC. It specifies CSTSRQPEQYF.

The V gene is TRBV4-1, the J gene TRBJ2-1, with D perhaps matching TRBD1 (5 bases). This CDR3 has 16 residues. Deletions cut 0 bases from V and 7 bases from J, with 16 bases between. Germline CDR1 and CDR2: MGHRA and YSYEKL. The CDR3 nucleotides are TGCGCCAGCAGCCAAGATCTTGGGGCCGCCTGGAATGAGCAGTTCTTC. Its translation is CASSQDLGAAWNEQFF.

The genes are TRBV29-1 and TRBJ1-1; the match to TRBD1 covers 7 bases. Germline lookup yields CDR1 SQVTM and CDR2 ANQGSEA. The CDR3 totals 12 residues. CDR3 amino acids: CASGTENTEAFF. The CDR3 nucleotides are TGCGCCTCCGGGACAGAGAACACTGAAGCTTTCTTT.

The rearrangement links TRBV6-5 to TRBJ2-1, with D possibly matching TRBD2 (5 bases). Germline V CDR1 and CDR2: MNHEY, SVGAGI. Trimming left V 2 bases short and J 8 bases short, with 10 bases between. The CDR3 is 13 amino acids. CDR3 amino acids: CASSYAGIYEQFF. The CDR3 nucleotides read TGTGCCAGCAGTTACGCCGGGATTTATGAGCAGTTCTTC.

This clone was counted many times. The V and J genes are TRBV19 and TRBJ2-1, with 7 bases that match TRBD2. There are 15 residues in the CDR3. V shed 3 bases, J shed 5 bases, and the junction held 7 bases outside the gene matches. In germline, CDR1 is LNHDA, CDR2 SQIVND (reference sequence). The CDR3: CASSIWRERDNEQFF. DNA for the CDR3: TGTGCCAGTAGTATCTGGCGGGAGCGGGACAATGAGCAGTTCTTC.